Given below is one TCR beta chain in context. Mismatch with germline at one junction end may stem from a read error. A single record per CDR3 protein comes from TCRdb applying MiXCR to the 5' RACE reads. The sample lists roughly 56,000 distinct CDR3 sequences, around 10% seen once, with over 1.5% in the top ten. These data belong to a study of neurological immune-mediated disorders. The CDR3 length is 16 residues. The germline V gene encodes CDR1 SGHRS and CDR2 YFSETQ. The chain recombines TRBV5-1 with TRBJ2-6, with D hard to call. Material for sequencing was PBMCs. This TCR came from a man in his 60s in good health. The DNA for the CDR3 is TGCGCCAGCAGCTTGACGGGTACCTCTGGGTCCAACGTCCCGACTTTC. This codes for CASSLTGTSGSNVPTF.